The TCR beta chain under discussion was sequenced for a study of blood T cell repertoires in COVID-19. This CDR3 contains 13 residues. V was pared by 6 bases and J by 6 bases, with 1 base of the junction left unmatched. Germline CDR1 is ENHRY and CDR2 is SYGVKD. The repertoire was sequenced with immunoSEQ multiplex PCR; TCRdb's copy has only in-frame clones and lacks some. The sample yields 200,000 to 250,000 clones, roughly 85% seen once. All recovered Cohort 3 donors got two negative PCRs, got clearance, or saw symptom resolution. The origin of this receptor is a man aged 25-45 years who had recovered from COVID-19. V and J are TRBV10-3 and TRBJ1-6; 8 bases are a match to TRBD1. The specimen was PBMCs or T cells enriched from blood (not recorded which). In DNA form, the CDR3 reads TGTGCCATCAGCGGACAGGGTAATTCACCCCTCCACTTT. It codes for CAISGQGNSPLHF.